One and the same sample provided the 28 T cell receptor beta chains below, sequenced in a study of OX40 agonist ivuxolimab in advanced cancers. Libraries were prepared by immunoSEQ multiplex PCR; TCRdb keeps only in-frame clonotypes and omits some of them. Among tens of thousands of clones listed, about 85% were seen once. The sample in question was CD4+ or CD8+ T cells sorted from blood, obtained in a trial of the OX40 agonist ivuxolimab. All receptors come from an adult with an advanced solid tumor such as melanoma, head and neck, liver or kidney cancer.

CDR3 coding DNA: TGTGCCATCAGTGAGTCGGGGACAGGGACGAACAATGAGCAGTTCTTC. Its protein product is CAISESGTGTNNEQFF. This chain connects TRBV10-3 to TRBJ2-1, with 9 positions matching TRBD1. With V trimmed by 0 bases and J by 5 bases, 5 bases remained unmatched. CDR3 length: 16 residues. Germline CDR1 ENHRY, CDR2 SYGVKD.

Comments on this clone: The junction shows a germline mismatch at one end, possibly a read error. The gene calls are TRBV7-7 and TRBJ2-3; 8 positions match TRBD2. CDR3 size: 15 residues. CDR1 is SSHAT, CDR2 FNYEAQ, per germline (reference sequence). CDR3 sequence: CASSLTGGPTDTQYF. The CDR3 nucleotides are TGTGCTAGCAGCTTGACGGGAGGGCCCACAGATACGCAGTATTTT.

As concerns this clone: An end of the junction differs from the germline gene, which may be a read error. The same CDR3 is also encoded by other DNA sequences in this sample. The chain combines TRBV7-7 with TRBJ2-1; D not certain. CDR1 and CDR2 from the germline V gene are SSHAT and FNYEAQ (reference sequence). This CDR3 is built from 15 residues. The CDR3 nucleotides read TGTGCTAGCAGCTCTCGGCCGGGTGGGCCCGGTGAGCAGTTCTTC. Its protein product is CASSSRPGGPGEQFF.

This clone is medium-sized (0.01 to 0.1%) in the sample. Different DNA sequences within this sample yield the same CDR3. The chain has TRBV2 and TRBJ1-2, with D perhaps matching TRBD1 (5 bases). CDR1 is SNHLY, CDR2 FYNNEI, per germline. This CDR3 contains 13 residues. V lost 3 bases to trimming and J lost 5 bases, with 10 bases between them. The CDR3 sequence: CASSESRVYGYTF. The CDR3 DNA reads TGTGCCAGCAGTGAGTCCAGGGTTTATGGCTACACCTTC.

The CDR3 DNA is TGTGCCACCAGCAGAGATTACCTTTGGGGCAATCAGCCCCAGCATTTT. This sequence encodes CATSRDYLWGNQPQHF. The chain employs TRBV15 and TRBJ1-5; D gene uncertain. The CDR3 runs to 16 residues. Germline lookup yields CDR1 LNHNV and CDR2 YYDKDF (reference sequence). Between the trimmed V and J ends, which lost 0 bases and 2 bases, there was a span of 11 bases.

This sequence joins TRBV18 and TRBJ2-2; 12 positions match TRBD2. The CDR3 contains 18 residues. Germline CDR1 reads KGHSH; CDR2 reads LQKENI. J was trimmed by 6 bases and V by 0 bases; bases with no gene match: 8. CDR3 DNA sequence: TGTGCCAGCTCACCACCTGCTCTAGCGGGAGGGATCGCCGGGGAGCTGTTTTTT. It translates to CASSPPALAGGIAGELFF.

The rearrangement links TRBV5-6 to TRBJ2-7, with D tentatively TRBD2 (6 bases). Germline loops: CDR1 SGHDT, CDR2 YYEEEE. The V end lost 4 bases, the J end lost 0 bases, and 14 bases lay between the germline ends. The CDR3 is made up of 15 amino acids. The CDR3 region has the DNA TGTGCCAGCAGCCCGCTCGGGAGTTTCTCCTACGAGCAGTACTTC. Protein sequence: CASSPLGSFSYEQYF.

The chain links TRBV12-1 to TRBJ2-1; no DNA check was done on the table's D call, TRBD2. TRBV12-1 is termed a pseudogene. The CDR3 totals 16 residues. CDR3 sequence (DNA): TGTGCCAGTAAACCGGGGAGCCCGAGCTCCTACAATGAGCAGTTCTTC. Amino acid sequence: CASKPGSPSSYNEQFF.

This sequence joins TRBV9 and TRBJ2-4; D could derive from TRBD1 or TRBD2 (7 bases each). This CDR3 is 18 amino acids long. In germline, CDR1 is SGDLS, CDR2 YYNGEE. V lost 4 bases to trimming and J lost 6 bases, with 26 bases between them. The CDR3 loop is CASSTQVGGGGAGNIQYF. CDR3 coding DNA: TGTGCCAGCAGCACCCAAGTAGGGGGAGGGGGCGCCGGAAACATTCAGTACTTC.

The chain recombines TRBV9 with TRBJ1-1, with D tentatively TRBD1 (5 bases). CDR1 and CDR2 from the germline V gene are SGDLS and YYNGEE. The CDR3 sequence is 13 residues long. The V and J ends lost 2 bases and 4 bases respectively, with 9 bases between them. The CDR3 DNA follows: TGTGCCAGCAGCGTTTCAGGGACCACTGAAGCTTTCTTT. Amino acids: CASSVSGTTEAFF.

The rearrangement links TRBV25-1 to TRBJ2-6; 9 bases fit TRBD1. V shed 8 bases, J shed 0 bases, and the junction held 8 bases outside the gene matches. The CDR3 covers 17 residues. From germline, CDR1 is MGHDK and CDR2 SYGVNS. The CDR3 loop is CASGVGTGSSGANVLTF. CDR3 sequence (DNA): TGTGCCAGCGGGGTGGGGACAGGGAGCTCTGGGGCCAACGTCCTGACTTTC.

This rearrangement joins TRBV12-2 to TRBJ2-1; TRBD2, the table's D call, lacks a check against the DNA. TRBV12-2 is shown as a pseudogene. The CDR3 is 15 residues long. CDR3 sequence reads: CASRTVPGLGYEQFF. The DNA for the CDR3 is TGTGCAAGTCGCACCGTACCGGGACTAGGTTATGAGCAGTTCTTC.

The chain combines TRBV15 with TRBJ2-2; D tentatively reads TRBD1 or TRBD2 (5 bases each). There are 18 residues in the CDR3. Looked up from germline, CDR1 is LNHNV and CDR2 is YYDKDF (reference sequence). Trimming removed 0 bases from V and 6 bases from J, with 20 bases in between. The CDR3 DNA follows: TGTGCCACCAGCAGAGATAACTACCTTGAGGGGCGCGCCGGGGAGCTGTTTTTT. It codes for CATSRDNYLEGRAGELFF.

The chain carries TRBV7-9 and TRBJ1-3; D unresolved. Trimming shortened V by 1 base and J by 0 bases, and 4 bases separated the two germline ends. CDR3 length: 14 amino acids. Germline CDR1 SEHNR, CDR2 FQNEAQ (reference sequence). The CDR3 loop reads CASSLGVSGNTIYF. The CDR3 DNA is TGTGCCAGCAGCTTAGGGGTCTCTGGAAACACCATATATTTT.

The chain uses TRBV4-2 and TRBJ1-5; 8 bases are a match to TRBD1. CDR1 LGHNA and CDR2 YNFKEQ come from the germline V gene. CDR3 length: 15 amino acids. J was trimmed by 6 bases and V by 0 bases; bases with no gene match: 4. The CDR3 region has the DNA TGTGCCAGCAGCCAAGACACAGGGGGAGGTCAGCCCCAGCATTTT. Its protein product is CASSQDTGGGQPQHF.

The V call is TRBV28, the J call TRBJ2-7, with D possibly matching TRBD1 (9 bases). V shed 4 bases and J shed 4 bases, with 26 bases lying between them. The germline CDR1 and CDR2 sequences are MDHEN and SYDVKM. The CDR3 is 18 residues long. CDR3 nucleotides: TGTGCCAGCAGTTCCCAGACAGGGGGGGTAGCGGGGAGGTACGAGCAGTACTTC. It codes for CASSSQTGGVAGRYEQYF.

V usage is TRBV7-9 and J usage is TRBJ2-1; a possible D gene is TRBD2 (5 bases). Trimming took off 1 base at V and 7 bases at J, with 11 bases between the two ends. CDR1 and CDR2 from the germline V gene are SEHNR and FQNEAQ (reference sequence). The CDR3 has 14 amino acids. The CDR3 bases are TGTGCCAGCAGCTTAGACCCTACTAGGAATGAGCAGTTCTTC. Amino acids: CASSLDPTRNEQFF.

The CDR3 is CASSLKGTVSQIGEQFF. CDR3 in DNA: TGTGCCAGCAGCTTGAAAGGGACTGTCTCGCAGATCGGTGAGCAGTTCTTC. The chain combines TRBV5-4 with TRBJ2-1; D is perhaps TRBD2 (6 bases). This CDR3 is 17 amino acids long. Per the germline V gene, CDR1 is SGHNT and CDR2 is YYREEE (reference sequence). V lost 1 base, J lost 9 bases, and 23 bases lay in between.

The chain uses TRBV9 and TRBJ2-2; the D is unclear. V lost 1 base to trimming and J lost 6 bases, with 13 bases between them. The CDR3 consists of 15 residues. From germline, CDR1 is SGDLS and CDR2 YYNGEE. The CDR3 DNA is TGTGCCAGCAGCGTACCTTCTGATCCTGCCGGGGAGCTGTTTTTT. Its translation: CASSVPSDPAGELFF.

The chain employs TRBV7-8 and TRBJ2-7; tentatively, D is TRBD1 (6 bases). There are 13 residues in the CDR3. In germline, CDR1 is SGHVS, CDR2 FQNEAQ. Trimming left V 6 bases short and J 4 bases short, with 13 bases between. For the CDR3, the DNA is TGTGCCAGCAGTATCACAGGGATGTACGAGCAGTACTTC. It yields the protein CASSITGMYEQYF.

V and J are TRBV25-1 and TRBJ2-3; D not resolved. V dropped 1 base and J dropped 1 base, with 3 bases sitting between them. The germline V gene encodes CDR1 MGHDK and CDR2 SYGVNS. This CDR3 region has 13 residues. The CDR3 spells CASSESGTDTQYF. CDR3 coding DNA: TGTGCCAGCAGTGAATCTGGCACAGATACGCAGTATTTT.

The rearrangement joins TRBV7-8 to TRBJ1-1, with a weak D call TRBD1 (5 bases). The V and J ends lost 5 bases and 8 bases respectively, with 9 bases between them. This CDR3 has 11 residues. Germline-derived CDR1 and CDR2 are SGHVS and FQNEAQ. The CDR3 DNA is TGTGCCAGCAGCCGCGCAGGGGAAGCTTTCTTT. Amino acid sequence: CASSRAGEAFF.

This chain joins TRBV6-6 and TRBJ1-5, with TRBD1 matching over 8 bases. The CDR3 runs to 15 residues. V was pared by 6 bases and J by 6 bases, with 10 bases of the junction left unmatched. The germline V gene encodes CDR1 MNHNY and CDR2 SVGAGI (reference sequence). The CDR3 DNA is TGTGCCAGCAGCCACGACAGGGGATCGGTTCAGCCCCAGCATTTT. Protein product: CASSHDRGSVQPQHF.

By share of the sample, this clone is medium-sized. Written as DNA, the CDR3 is TGTGCCAGCAGCCCCGGGACAGGGATCGGCGGAGGGGCCTACGAGCAGTACTTC. Translation: CASSPGTGIGGGAYEQYF. The chain has TRBV11-3 and TRBJ2-7; 9 bases are shared with TRBD1. The CDR3 is 18 amino acids. V dropped 5 bases and J dropped 2; count of bases not matched to a gene: 16. Looked up from germline, CDR1 is SGHNT and CDR2 is YENEEA.

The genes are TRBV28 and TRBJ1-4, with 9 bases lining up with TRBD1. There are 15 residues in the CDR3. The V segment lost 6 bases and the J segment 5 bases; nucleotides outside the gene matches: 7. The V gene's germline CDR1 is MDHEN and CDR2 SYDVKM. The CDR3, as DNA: TGTGCCAGCAGCCAACTGACAGGGGGGAATGAAAAACTGTTTTTT. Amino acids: CASSQLTGGNEKLFF.

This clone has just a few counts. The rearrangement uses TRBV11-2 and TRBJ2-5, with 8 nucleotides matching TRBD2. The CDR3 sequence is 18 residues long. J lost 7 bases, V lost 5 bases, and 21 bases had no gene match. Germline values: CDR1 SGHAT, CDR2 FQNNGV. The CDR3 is CASSERFGTRIKRGTQYF. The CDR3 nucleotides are TGTGCCAGCAGCGAAAGGTTCGGGACTAGGATTAAGAGGGGGACCCAGTACTTC.

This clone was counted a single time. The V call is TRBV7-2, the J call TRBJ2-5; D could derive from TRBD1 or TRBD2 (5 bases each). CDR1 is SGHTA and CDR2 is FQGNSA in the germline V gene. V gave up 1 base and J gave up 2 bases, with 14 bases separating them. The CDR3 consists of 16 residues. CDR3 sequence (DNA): TGTGCCAGCAGCTTAGACGGGGTCAGGGTACAAGAGACCCAGTACTTC. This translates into CASSLDGVRVQETQYF. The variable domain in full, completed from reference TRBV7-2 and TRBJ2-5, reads GAGVSQSPSNKVTEKGKDVELRCDPISGHTALYWYRQSLGQGLEFLIYFQGNSAPDKSGLPSDRFSAERTGGSVSTLTIQRTQQEDSAVYLCASSLDGVRVQETQYFGPGTRLLVL.

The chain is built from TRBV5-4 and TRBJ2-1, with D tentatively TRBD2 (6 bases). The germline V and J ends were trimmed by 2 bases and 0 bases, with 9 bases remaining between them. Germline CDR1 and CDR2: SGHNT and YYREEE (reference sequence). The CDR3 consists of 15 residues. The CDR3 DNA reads TGTGCCAGCAGCTTTGGGGGAGGCTCCTACAATGAGCAGTTCTTC. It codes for CASSFGGGSYNEQFF.